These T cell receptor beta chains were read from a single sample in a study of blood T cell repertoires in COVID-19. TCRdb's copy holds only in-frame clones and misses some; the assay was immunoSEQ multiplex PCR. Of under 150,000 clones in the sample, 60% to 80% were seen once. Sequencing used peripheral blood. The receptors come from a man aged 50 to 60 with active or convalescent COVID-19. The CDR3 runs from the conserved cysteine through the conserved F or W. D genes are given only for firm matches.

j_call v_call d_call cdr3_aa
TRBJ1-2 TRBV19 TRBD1 CASIRTGGDYGYTF
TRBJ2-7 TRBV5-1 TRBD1 CASSSPGQGTYEQYF
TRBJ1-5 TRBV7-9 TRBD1 CASSLGDRGGNQPQHF
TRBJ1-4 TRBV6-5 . CASSFGEKLFF
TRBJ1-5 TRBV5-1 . CASSFAGGENQPQHF
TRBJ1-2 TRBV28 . CASSPQTRRISSGYTF
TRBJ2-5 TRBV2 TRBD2 CASSEAVWASGDGGETQYF
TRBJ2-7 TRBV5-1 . CASSSPAFGGSYEQYF
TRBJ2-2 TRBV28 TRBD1 CASSSGQGENTGELFF
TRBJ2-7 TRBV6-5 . CASSRIGAVASEQYF
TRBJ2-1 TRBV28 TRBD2 CASTPGGADYNEQFF
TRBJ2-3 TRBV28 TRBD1 CASSLLRTGGTDTQYF
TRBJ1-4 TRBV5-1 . CASSYAREGEKLFF
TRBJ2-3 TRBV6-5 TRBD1 CASSFPDRGQGDTQYF
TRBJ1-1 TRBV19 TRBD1 CASKGEGDRVMRNTEAFF
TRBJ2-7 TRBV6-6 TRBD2 CASSHQEEREDYEQYF
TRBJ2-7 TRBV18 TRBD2 CASSPPSGTDFYEQYF
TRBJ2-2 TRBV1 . CTSSRTSGKNTGELFF
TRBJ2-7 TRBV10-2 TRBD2 CASSGGRTSYEQYF
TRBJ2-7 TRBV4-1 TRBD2 CASSQVESGTSGVSYEQYF
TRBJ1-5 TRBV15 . CATSRDPGHKVRNQPQHF
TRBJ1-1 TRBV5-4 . CASSPLTPNTEAFF
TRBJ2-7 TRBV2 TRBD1 CASSPDRDSYEQYF
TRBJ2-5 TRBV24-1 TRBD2 CATSDVAPGLALETQYF
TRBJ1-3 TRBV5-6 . CASSRQGAPYIF
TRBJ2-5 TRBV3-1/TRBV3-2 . CASSRGGGTQETQYF